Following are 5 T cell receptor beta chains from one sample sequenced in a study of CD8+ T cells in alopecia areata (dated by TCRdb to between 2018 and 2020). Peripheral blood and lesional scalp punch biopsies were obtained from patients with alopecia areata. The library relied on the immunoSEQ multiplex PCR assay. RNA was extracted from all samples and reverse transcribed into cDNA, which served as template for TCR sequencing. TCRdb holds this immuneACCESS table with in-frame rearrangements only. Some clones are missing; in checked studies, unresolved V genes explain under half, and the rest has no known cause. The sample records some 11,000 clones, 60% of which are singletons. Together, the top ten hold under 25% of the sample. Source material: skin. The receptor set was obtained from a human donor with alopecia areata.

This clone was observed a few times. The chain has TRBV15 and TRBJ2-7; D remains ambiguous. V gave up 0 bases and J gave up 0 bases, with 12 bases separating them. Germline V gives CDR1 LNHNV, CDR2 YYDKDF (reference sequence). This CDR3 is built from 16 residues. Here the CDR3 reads CATSRDKDLPSYEQYF. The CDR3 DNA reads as TGTGCCACCAGCAGAGATAAGGACCTCCCCTCCTACGAGCAGTACTTC.

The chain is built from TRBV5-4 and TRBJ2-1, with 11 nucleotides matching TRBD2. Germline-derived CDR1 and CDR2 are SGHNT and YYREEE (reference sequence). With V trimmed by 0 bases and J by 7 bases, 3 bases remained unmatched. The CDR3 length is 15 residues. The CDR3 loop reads CASSLGLAGGNEQFF. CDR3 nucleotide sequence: TGTGCCAGCAGCTTGGGGCTAGCGGGAGGAAATGAGCAGTTCTTC.

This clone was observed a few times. The CDR3 spells CASSYIAGYGYTF. Here the CDR3 DNA reads TGTGCCAGCAGTTACATCGCAGGCTATGGCTACACCTTC. V is TRBV6-5 and J is TRBJ1-2; D is unclear. CDR1 and CDR2 (germline): MNHEY, SVGAGI. This CDR3 spans 13 amino acids. V lost 2 bases and J 4 bases, leaving 8 bases between the germline ends.

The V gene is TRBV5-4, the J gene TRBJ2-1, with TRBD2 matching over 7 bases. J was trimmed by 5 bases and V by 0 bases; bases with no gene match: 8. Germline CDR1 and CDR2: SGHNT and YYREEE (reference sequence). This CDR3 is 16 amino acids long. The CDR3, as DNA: TGTGCCAGCAGCTTGGCTTTTGGGCTAGCGGACAATGAGCAGTTCTTC. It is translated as CASSLAFGLADNEQFF. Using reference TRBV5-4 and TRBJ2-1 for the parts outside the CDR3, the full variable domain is ETGVTQSPTHLIKTRGQQVTLRCSSQSGHNTVSWYQQALGQGPQFIFQYYREEENGRGNFPPRFSGLQFPNYSSELNVNALELDDSALYLCASSLAFGLADNEQFFGPGTRLTVL.

CDR3 residues: CASSLVRGGGTDTQYF. The CDR3 bases are TGTGCCAGCAGCTTAGTCAGGGGCGGCGGCACAGATACGCAGTATTTT. The chain couples TRBV11-3 to TRBJ2-3, with D maybe TRBD1 (6 bases). CDR1 and CDR2 from the germline V gene are SGHNT and YENEEA. The ends were cut back, 1 base at V and 1 base at J, with 12 bases in the middle. The CDR3 covers 16 residues.